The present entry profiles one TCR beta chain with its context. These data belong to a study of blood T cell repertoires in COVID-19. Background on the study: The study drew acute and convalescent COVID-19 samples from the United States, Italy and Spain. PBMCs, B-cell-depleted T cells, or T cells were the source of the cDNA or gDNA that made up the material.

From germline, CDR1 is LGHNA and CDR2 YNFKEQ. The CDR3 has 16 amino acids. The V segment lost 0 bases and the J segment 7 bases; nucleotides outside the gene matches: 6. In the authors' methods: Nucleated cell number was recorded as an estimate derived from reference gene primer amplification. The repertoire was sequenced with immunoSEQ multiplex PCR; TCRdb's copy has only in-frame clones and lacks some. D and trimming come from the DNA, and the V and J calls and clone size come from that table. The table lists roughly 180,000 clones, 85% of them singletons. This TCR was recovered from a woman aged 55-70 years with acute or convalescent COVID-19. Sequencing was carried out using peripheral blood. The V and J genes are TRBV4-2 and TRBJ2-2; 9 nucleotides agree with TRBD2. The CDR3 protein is CASSQESRAGGGELFF. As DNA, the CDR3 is TGTGCCAGCAGCCAAGAATCACGAGCGGGAGGCGGGGAGCTGTTTTTT.